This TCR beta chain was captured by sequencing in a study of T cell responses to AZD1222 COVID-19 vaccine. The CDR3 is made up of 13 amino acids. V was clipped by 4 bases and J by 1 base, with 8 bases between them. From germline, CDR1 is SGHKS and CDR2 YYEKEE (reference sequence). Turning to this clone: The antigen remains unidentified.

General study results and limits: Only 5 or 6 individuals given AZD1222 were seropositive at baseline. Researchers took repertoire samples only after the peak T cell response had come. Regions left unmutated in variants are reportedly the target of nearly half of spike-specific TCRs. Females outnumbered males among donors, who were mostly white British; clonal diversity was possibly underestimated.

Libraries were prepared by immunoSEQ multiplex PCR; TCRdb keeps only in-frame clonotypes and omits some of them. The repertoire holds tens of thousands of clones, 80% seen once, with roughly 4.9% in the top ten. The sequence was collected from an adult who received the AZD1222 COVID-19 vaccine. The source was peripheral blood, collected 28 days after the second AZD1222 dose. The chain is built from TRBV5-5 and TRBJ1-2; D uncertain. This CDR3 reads CASSMTDNYGYTF. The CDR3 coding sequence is TGTGCCAGCAGCATGACGGATAACTATGGCTACACCTTC.